The entry below gives a single TCR beta chain sequence along with its context. The CDR3 covers 14 residues. The germline CDR1 and CDR2 sequences are MNHEY and SVGAGI. The V segment lost 2 bases and the J segment 2 bases; nucleotides outside the gene matches: 2. This record comes from a study of metastatic and nonmetastatic thyroid tumors. Prior to thyroid surgery, none of the patients had received any treatment. TCRdb redid the clone calls on the PCR reads using MiXCR. The profile shows some 15,000 clones, roughly 25% of them singletons. The chain links TRBV6-5 to TRBJ2-7; the match to TRBD2 covers 8 bases. Sample: tumor tissue. The receptor was derived from a female donor with papillary thyroid cancer or a benign thyroid nodule (not recorded which). Some clones in this sample may be carry-over from other donors' samples. The CDR3 coding sequence is TGTGCCAGCAGTTACACTAGCGGAGCCTACGAGCAGTACTTC. Its protein product is CASSYTSGAYEQYF.